The 32 T cell receptor beta chains reported below all come from one sample, sequenced in a study of T cells in Graves' hyperthyroidism and ophthalmopathy. Authors of the study amplified TCR beta CDR3 regions from RNA transcripts. HTBI primers drove first-round RT-PCR of the TCR CDR3. TCRdb re-called the multiplex PCR reads through MiXCR, storing one row per CDR3 protein. The sample contains under 750,000 distinct CDR3 sequences, 18% of which appear only once. The sequencing input was blood. These TCRs come from a woman aged 45-65 years with Graves' hyperthyroidism that later progressed to Graves' ophthalmopathy.

In its sample, this clonotype was seen many times. The chain joins TRBV30 to TRBJ1-2, with D maybe TRBD1 (6 bases). The V end was cut by 1 base, the J end by 7 bases, with 13 bases between. The CDR3 runs to 13 residues. Looked up from germline, CDR1 is GTSNPN and CDR2 is SVGIG (reference sequence). CDR3 sequence: CAWSAGGARGYTF. CDR3 nucleotide sequence: TGTGCCTGGAGTGCTGGGGGGGCCCGTGGCTACACCTTC.

This clonotype was detected ten times or more. The V call is TRBV30, the J call TRBJ1-5; D unresolved. V gave up 3 bases and J gave up 7 bases, with 16 bases separating them. The CDR3 contains 14 residues. Germline CDR1 and CDR2: GTSNPN and SVGIG (reference sequence). CDR3 nucleotides: TGTGCCTGGAGCGAAGCCCCCCTGGGACAGCCCCAGCATTTT. Protein product: CAWSEAPLGQPQHF.

This clonotype was seen only a few times. The rearrangement links TRBV18 to TRBJ1-1; 10 nucleotides line up with TRBD1. The CDR3 is 16 amino acids. CDR1 and CDR2 from the germline V gene are KGHSH and LQKENI. Trimming took 2 bases from V and 1 from J; bases not matched to a gene: 4. The CDR3 DNA sequence: TGTGCCAGCTCACCAGGGACAGGGGTCCAGAACACTGAAGCTTTCTTT. Translation gives CASSPGTGVQNTEAFF.

This clonotype was detected many times. The junction and the germline gene differ at one end; a read error may be behind it. The chain links TRBV3-1 to TRBJ1-4; D gene unclear. This CDR3 has 12 amino acids. CDR1 is LGHDT, CDR2 YNNKEL, per germline (reference sequence). This chain's CDR3 is CASSQAKEKLFF. In DNA, the CDR3 is TGTGCCAGCAGCCAAGCTAAGGAAAAACTGTTTTTT. Drawing the rest from reference TRBV3-1 and TRBJ1-4, the complete variable domain is DTAVSQTPKYLVTQMGNDKSIKCEQNLGHDTMYWYKQDSKKFLKIMFSYNNKELIINETVPNRFSPKSPDKAHLNLHINSLELGDSAVYFCASSQAKEKLFFGSGTQLSVL.

This clonotype was detected a few times. The V gene is TRBV6-1, the J gene TRBJ2-7; tentatively, D is TRBD1 (6 bases). CDR3 size: 13 residues. The V gene's germline CDR1 is MNHNS and CDR2 SASEGT. V was trimmed by 4 bases and J by 3 bases, leaving 10 bases between them. The CDR3 DNA reads as TGTGCCAGCAGTGGGGACACCGGCTACGAGCAGTACTTC. Translating it yields CASSGDTGYEQYF.

The V call is TRBV12-3 or TRBV12-4, the J call TRBJ1-2; D is perhaps TRBD1 (6 bases). The CDR3 runs to 14 residues. V dropped 5 bases and J dropped 6 bases, with 16 bases sitting between them. CDR3 sequence reads: CASSGGLLRDGYTF. Written as DNA, the CDR3 is TGTGCCAGCAGTGGGGGCCTTCTAAGGGATGGCTACACCTTC.

This clonotype appeared many times. The chain couples TRBV7-9 to TRBJ2-5; 12 bases align to TRBD2. The CDR3 extends over 16 amino acids. V shed 4 bases, J shed 5 bases, and the junction held 8 bases outside the gene matches. The germline CDR1 and CDR2 sequences are SEHNR and FQNEAQ (reference sequence). Here the CDR3 DNA reads TGTGCCAGCAGCTCCCGGACTAGCGGGGAGTCGGAGACCCAGTACTTC. As protein: CASSSRTSGESETQYF.

The sample holds many counts of this clonotype. The rearrangement joins TRBV3-1 to TRBJ2-1, with 9 bases fitting TRBD1. This CDR3 spans 15 amino acids. The V gene's germline CDR1 is LGHDT and CDR2 YNNKEL (reference sequence). The trim removed 4 bases at V and 7 bases at J, leaving 8 bases unmatched. The CDR3 DNA follows: TGTGCCAGCAGCCCAACCGGGACAGGGAGAAATGAGCAGTTCTTC. This codes for CASSPTGTGRNEQFF.

The table lists this clonotype with a few counts. The V and J genes are TRBV7-9 and TRBJ1-3; the D is unclear. V shed 2 bases and J shed 4 bases, with 12 bases lying between them. The germline V gene encodes CDR1 SEHNR and CDR2 FQNEAQ (reference sequence). CDR3 size: 15 residues. CDR3 amino acids: CASSLHGAGGNTIYF. Here the CDR3 DNA reads TGTGCCAGCAGCTTACACGGAGCGGGCGGAAACACCATATATTTT.

The table lists this clonotype with many counts. The rearrangement uses TRBV14 and TRBJ1-1; possible D gene TRBD1, 5 bases. The CDR3 contains 13 residues. Trimming removed 2 bases at V and 3 bases at J, with 7 bases between. Germline-derived CDR1 and CDR2 are SGHDN and FVKESK. The CDR3 region has the DNA TGTGCCAGCAGCCAACAGGGCTACACTGAAGCTTTCTTT. It codes for CASSQQGYTEAFF.

This clonotype was seen only a few times. The rearrangement joins TRBV5-1 to TRBJ2-1; the match to TRBD1 covers 9 bases. With V trimmed by 4 bases and J by 6 bases, 2 bases remained unmatched. The CDR3 length is 13 residues. Germline V gives CDR1 SGHRS, CDR2 YFSETQ. This chain's CDR3 is CASSGGQGNEQFF. The CDR3 region has the DNA TGCGCCAGCAGCGGGGGACAGGGCAATGAGCAGTTCTTC.

This clonotype has a handful of counts. The chain couples TRBV29-1 to TRBJ2-1; 12 bases agree with TRBD2. The CDR3 sequence is 16 residues long. In germline, CDR1 is SQVTM, CDR2 ANQGSEA. The V segment lost 5 bases and the J segment 0 bases; nucleotides outside the gene matches: 5. CDR3 nucleotide sequence: TGCAGCGTTCCCCGACTAGCGGGGGCCTCCTACAATGAGCAGTTCTTC. Residues: CSVPRLAGASYNEQFF.

Ten or more counts support this clonotype. This rearrangement joins TRBV12-5 to TRBJ2-3; TRBD1 matches 8 bases. In germline, CDR1 is LGHNT, CDR2 FRNRAP. Unmatched junction bases numbered 6, after V lost 6 bases and J lost 4 bases. The length of the CDR3 is 14 residues. Here the CDR3 DNA reads TGTGCTAGTGGGGGGGACAGGAAGGCAGATACGCAGTATTTT. Translated: CASGGDRKADTQYF.

This clonotype was detected a few times. This sequence joins TRBV19 and TRBJ1-4; maybe TRBD1 (5 bases). In germline, CDR1 is LNHDA, CDR2 SQIVND (reference sequence). V lost 5 bases to trimming and J lost 1 base, with 11 bases between them. This CDR3 has 15 amino acids. The CDR3 coding sequence is TGTGCCAGTAGTTCCCCCAGGGTAACTAATGAAAAACTGTTTTTT. Translating gives CASSSPRVTNEKLFF.

J is TRBJ1-5 and V is TRBV10-2; D perhaps matches TRBD1 (5 bases). There are 14 residues in the CDR3. The V and J ends lost 8 bases and 0 bases respectively, with 11 bases between them. Germline V gene lookup returns CDR1 WSHSY and CDR2 SAAADI. The CDR3 DNA sequence: TGCGCCAGCTCGACAGTCAATAGCAATCAGCCCCAGCATTTT. It yields the protein CASSTVNSNQPQHF.

This clonotype was seen more than once but under ten times. The genes are TRBV9 and TRBJ1-1; D possibly corresponds to TRBD1 (5 bases). Trimming took 0 bases from V and 5 from J, leaving 14 bases between them. This CDR3 has 15 residues. CDR1 and CDR2 from the germline V gene are SGDLS and YYNGEE. CDR3: CASSVGAGRSTEAFF. The CDR3 bases are TGTGCCAGCAGCGTAGGAGCAGGGAGGTCTACTGAAGCTTTCTTT.

With respect to this clonotype: The conserved closing phenylalanine or tryptophan is absent in this CDR3, likely reflecting a read error. V and J are TRBV12-3 or TRBV12-4 and TRBJ1-6, with 7 positions matching TRBD1. This CDR3 has 14 amino acids. J gave up 3 bases and V 6 bases, and 2 bases lay outside the gene matches. The CDR3 sequence: CASSRQGYNSPLHL. CDR3 DNA: TGTGCCAGCAGCCGACAGGGCTATAATTCACCCCTCCACCTT.

At least ten counts were recorded for this clonotype. For the CDR3, the DNA is TGTGCCAGCAGCCTACGACTAGCGGGGGCTGGAGAGACCCAGTACTTC. Its translation: CASSLRLAGAGETQYF. The chain is built from TRBV9 and TRBJ2-5, with 12 nucleotides matching TRBD2. V lost 4 bases, J lost 4 bases, and 8 bases stayed unmatched. The CDR3 sequence is 16 residues long. From germline, CDR1 is SGDLS and CDR2 YYNGEE. Full variable domain (remainder filled in from reference TRBV9 and TRBJ2-5): DSGVTQTPKHLITATGQRVTLRCSPRSGDLSVYWYQQSLDQGLQFLIQYYNGEERAKGNILERFSAQQFPDLHSELNLSSLELGDSALYFCASSLRLAGAGETQYFGPGTRLLVL.

V usage is TRBV6-1 and J usage is TRBJ1-4; weak D call: TRBD1 (6 bases). Between the trimmed V and J ends, which lost 6 bases and 4 bases, there was a span of 12 bases. Germline V gene sequence: CDR1 MNHNS, CDR2 SASEGT. The CDR3 covers 14 residues. CDR3 amino acids: CASRPGTHNEKLFF. The CDR3 nucleotides are TGTGCCAGCAGACCCGGGACACATAATGAAAAACTGTTTTTT.

This clonotype was found a few times. This chain joins TRBV12-3 or TRBV12-4 and TRBJ1-2; 8 bases are a match to TRBD1. The CDR3 runs 18 residues. The V and J ends lost 6 bases and 2 bases, in that order; junction bases with no gene match: 17. DNA of the CDR3: TGTGCCAGCAGCCCTCTCTCGCGGACAGGGACCTTCAACTATGGCTACACCTTC. Its protein product is CASSPLSRTGTFNYGYTF.

Comments on this clonotype: One junction end does not reproduce the germline sequence, and a read error may be involved. This sequence joins TRBV27 and TRBJ1-1; D not certain. Looked up from germline, CDR1 is MNHEY and CDR2 is SMNVEV (reference sequence). The CDR3 is 14 residues long. CDR3: CGSSSRAGNTEAFF. The CDR3 DNA sequence: TGTGGCAGCAGTTCGCGGGCAGGCAACACTGAAGCTTTCTTT.

CDR3 loop: CSARAHRGETNEKLFF. The CDR3 coding sequence is TGCAGTGCTAGAGCCCACAGGGGGGAGACTAATGAAAAACTGTTTTTT. J is TRBJ1-4 and V is TRBV20-1; 8 bases align to TRBD1. CDR3 length: 16 residues. The V gene's germline CDR1 is DFQATT and CDR2 SNEGSKA (reference sequence). V was pared by 1 base and J by 2 bases, with 6 bases of the junction left unmatched.

The chain employs TRBV6-9 and TRBJ1-5; no reliable D call. The CDR3 extends over 13 amino acids. Germline V gene data show CDR1 as MNHGY and CDR2 as SVAAGI. The V gene lost 3 bases and the J gene lost 9 bases, with 12 bases spanning the gap. The CDR3 loop reads CASSYERLTPQHF. CDR3 sequence (DNA): TGTGCCAGCAGTTACGAGAGACTTACGCCCCAGCATTTT.

This sequence joins TRBV4-1 and TRBJ1-4; TRBD1 might be the D (5 bases). The CDR3 runs 14 residues. The V and J ends lost 5 bases and 5 bases respectively, with 12 bases between them. Looked up from germline, CDR1 is MGHRA and CDR2 is YSYEKL. The CDR3 loop reads CASSWDGKNEKLFF. The CDR3 DNA is TGCGCCAGCAGCTGGGACGGAAAAAATGAAAAACTGTTTTTT.

The chain carries TRBV7-2 and TRBJ1-5; 9 nucleotides line up with TRBD1. V lost 5 bases, J lost 3 bases, and 8 bases stayed unmatched. The CDR3 runs to 16 residues. CDR1 and CDR2 (germline): SGHTA, FQGNSA. CDR3: CASSPRTGVANQPQHF. The CDR3 DNA sequence: TGTGCCAGCAGCCCTCGGACAGGGGTCGCCAATCAGCCCCAGCATTTT.

CDR3 in amino acids: CSGRGSSYNEQFF. CDR3 DNA sequence: TGCAGCGGAAGGGGGAGCTCCTACAATGAGCAGTTCTTC. The chain links TRBV29-1 to TRBJ2-1; the D gene is possibly TRBD1 (6 bases). Germline V CDR1 and CDR2: SQVTM, ANQGSEA. CDR3 length equals 13 residues. Trimming pared 7 bases from V and 0 bases from J, leaving 10 bases between.

This clonotype was picked up a small number of times. V and J are TRBV20-1 and TRBJ1-1; TRBD1 aligns across 11 bases. J gave up 5 bases and V 0 bases, and 14 bases lay outside the gene matches. This CDR3 contains 18 residues. Germline CDR1 reads DFQATT; CDR2 reads SNEGSKA (reference sequence). CDR3 residues: CSARDEGTGGVKETEAFF. The CDR3 DNA reads as TGCAGTGCTAGAGATGAGGGGACAGGGGGGGTAAAGGAGACTGAAGCTTTCTTT.

The V call is TRBV6-5, the J call TRBJ2-1, with D possibly TRBD2 on 6 matching bases. There are 13 residues in the CDR3. From germline, CDR1 is MNHEY and CDR2 SVGAGI. Trimming took off 4 bases at V and 5 bases at J, with 9 bases between the two ends. The CDR3 nucleotides are TGTGCCAGCAGTTGGACTACCCACAATGAGCAGTTCTTC. This encodes CASSWTTHNEQFF.

At least ten counts were recorded for this clonotype. This chain connects TRBV11-2 to TRBJ2-7; a possible D gene is TRBD1 (5 bases). Germline CDR1 reads SGHAT; CDR2 reads FQNNGV. This CDR3 is 14 amino acids long. V dropped 4 bases and J dropped 6 bases, with 16 bases sitting between them. CDR3 loop: CASSSTGVSAEQYF. The CDR3 nucleotides are TGTGCCAGCAGCTCCACAGGCGTCTCGGCCGAGCAGTACTTC.

This clonotype has ten or more counts. This chain connects TRBV5-1 to TRBJ1-1; D is unclear. Trimming cost V 4 bases and J 4 bases, with 17 bases left between them. The CDR3 extends over 15 amino acids. From germline, CDR1 is SGHRS and CDR2 YFSETQ. CDR3 coding DNA: TGCGCCAGCAGCCCTGTATTAGGACTTTCCACTGAAGCTTTCTTT. Translating it yields CASSPVLGLSTEAFF.

This clonotype was detected many times. V and J are TRBV6-2 or TRBV6-3 and TRBJ2-7; TRBD1 is a possible D gene (6 bases). V was pared by 6 bases and J by 3 bases, with 15 bases between. The CDR3 contains 14 residues. Germline V gene sequence: CDR1 MNHEY, CDR2 SVGEGT. CDR3 DNA: TGTGCCAGCAGGCGAAGGACAGAAAGCTACGAGCAGTACTTC. It codes for CASRRRTESYEQYF.

The gene calls are TRBV12-3 or TRBV12-4 and TRBJ2-3; 9 bases agree with TRBD2. The CDR3 has 15 amino acids. V lost 7 bases and J lost 5; bases outside the gene matches: 10. This chain's CDR3 is CASTLRRGGGDTQYF. DNA of the CDR3: TGTGCCAGCACCCTCAGGCGGGGGGGTGGAGATACGCAGTATTTT.